These 12 T cell receptor beta chains were all obtained from the same sample, sequenced in a study of blood T cell repertoires in COVID-19. The assay was immunoSEQ multiplex PCR, and TCRdb's table has in-frame clones only and misses some. The table lists roughly 250,000 clones, just under 85% of them singletons. Material for sequencing was peripheral blood. The receptors were sampled from a woman aged 60-75 years with active or convalescent COVID-19.

V and J are TRBV27 and TRBJ2-1; 7 bases match TRBD1. The CDR3 runs 16 residues. Germline-derived CDR1 and CDR2 are MNHEY and SMNVEV (reference sequence). J gave up 4 bases and V 4 bases, and 10 bases lay outside the gene matches. The CDR3 coding sequence is TGTGCCAGCAGTTCCCGACAGGGTGCTGGGTACAATGAGCAGTTCTTC. Translated: CASSSRQGAGYNEQFF.

The genes are TRBV6-4 and TRBJ2-7; 7 bases line up with TRBD2. CDR1 is MRHNA and CDR2 is SNTAGT in the germline V gene. CDR3 length: 14 residues. Germline trimming cut 5 bases from V and 9 bases from J; bases unmatched to any gene: 13. CDR3 coding DNA: TGTGCCAGCAGTTTACCCTGGACTAGAAGGAGGCAGTACTTC. The encoded protein is CASSLPWTRRRQYF.

The CDR3 sequence is CASSLGDSGTYNEQFF. The CDR3 coding sequence is TGCGCCAGCAGCTTGGGGGATAGCGGAACCTACAATGAGCAGTTCTTC. This chain joins TRBV5-1 and TRBJ2-1; D possibly corresponds to TRBD2 (6 bases). Germline V CDR1 and CDR2: SGHRS, YFSETQ. V gave up 0 bases and J gave up 2 bases, with 12 bases separating them. The CDR3 has 16 amino acids.

The V and J genes are TRBV19 and TRBJ1-1; D ambiguous. Trimming took off 3 bases at V and 1 base at J, with 6 bases between the two ends. Looked up from germline, CDR1 is LNHDA and CDR2 is SQIVND (reference sequence). The length of the CDR3 is 13 residues. CDR3 in amino acids: CASSISQNTEAFF. CDR3 nucleotide sequence: TGTGCCAGTAGTATCTCACAGAACACTGAAGCTTTCTTT.

The rearrangement uses TRBV11-2 and TRBJ2-1, with a possible D match to TRBD1 (6 bases). Germline values: CDR1 SGHAT, CDR2 FQNNGV. The V end lost 4 bases, the J end lost 7 bases, and 11 bases lay between the germline ends. The CDR3 spans 13 residues. CDR3 sequence: CASSSGRGNEQFF. The CDR3 DNA reads as TGTGCCAGCAGCTCAGGAAGGGGGAATGAGCAGTTCTTC.

The chain employs TRBV6-5 and TRBJ2-5, with D hard to call. The germline V gene has CDR1 MNHEY and CDR2 SVGAGI. The CDR3 covers 14 residues. The ends were cut back, 6 bases at V and 2 bases at J, with 13 bases in the middle. This chain's CDR3 is CASSADWNQETQYF. The CDR3 coding sequence is TGTGCCAGCAGCGCCGACTGGAATCAAGAGACCCAGTACTTC.

The genes are TRBV11-3 and TRBJ2-7; D ambiguous. Germline lookup yields CDR1 SGHNT and CDR2 YENEEA. This CDR3 has 13 residues. V was clipped by 0 bases and J by 3 bases, with 6 bases between them. The CDR3 bases are TGTGCCAGCAGCTTAGATCGGTACTACGAGCAGTACTTC. It yields the protein CASSLDRYYEQYF. The complete variable domain, with remaining parts taken from reference TRBV11-3 and TRBJ2-7, reads EAGVVQSPRYKIIEKKQPVAFWCNPISGHNTLYWYLQNLGQGPELLIRYENEEAVDDSQLPKDRFSAERLKGVDSTLKIQPAELGDSAVYLCASSLDRYYEQYFGPGTRLTVT.

CDR3 sequence (DNA): TGTGCCAGCAGCCAAGATCTGAGGGATACGCAGTATTTT. Translation gives CASSQDLRDTQYF. The chain combines TRBV14 with TRBJ2-3; D call uncertain. V was cut by 0 bases and J by 6 bases, with 7 bases left in between. From germline, CDR1 is SGHDN and CDR2 FVKESK. The CDR3 sequence is 13 residues long.

V gene TRBV29-1 combines with J gene TRBJ1-1; possible D gene TRBD1, 6 bases. CDR1 and CDR2 from the germline V gene are SQVTM and ANQGSEA. CDR3 length equals 14 residues. V gave up 6 bases and J gave up 6 bases, with 20 bases separating them. As DNA, the CDR3 is TGCAGCGTCACTCCACAGGGTAGTAATTCTGAAGCTTTCTTT. Translated, it gives CSVTPQGSNSEAFF.

This sequence joins TRBV18 and TRBJ1-5; D perhaps matches TRBD1 (5 bases). The CDR3 sequence is 17 residues long. V lost 2 bases and J 5 bases, leaving 19 bases between the germline ends. Per the germline V gene, CDR1 is KGHSH and CDR2 is LQKENI. Here the CDR3 DNA reads TGTGCCAGCTCACCAGGGGAGGGGTCTCTGGTACATCAGCCCCAGCATTTT. Translating it yields CASSPGEGSLVHQPQHF.

V gene TRBV30 combines with J gene TRBJ2-3; 7 bases fit TRBD2. J gave up 2 bases and V 1 base, and 9 bases lay outside the gene matches. Germline CDR1 reads GTSNPN; CDR2 reads SVGIG (reference sequence). The CDR3 contains 16 residues. CDR3 sequence reads: CAWSGTLRGFTDTQYF. The CDR3 region has the DNA TGTGCCTGGAGTGGGACTTTGCGGGGGTTCACAGATACGCAGTATTTT.

This rearrangement joins TRBV29-1 to TRBJ1-2; 8 bases map to TRBD1. The trim removed 1 base at V and 2 bases at J, leaving 3 bases unmatched. The CDR3 contains 14 residues. Germline loops: CDR1 SQVTM, CDR2 ANQGSEA. As DNA, the CDR3 is TGCAGCGTTGAAGGGACAGGGAGCAACTATGGCTACACCTTC. It specifies CSVEGTGSNYGYTF.